Sequencing of this TCR beta chain was carried out in a study of monozygotic twins with inflammatory bowel disease. Of note for this clonotype: Its antigen is as yet unknown.

Study-level results: In these data, no single strong IBD-associated signal or clonotype received support.

TCR libraries each used around 3.5 ug of total RNA. TCRdb re-called the 5' RACE reads and catalogs CDR3 proteins one per entry, DNA excluded. The sample's table shows about 330,000 distinct CDR3 sequences. This TCR was recovered from a human donor with ulcerative colitis or Crohn's disease, or a healthy co-twin of an affected twin (not recorded which). Sequenced input: blood.

CDR3 sequence reads: CSAWGPTSYNEQFF. This chain joins TRBV29-1 and TRBJ2-1; TCRdb's D gene call, TRBD1, goes unchecked for lack of DNA. Germline CDR1 reads SQVTM; CDR2 reads ANQGSEA. The CDR3 length is 14 residues.